A single sample gave rise to the 22 T cell receptor beta chains below, sequenced in a study of T-cell memory formation after mild COVID-19. TCRdb fed the 5' RACE reads into MiXCR, producing one record per CDR3 protein. This sample has fewer than 250,000 distinct CDR3 sequences, with under 30% found just once. Sequencing was done on a sample of PBMCs or a T cell subset sorted from them (not recorded which). These receptors originate from an adult woman who had mild COVID-19 (a few samples of this study predate the infection). Cell type and time point are not known.

The V gene is TRBV6-5, the J gene TRBJ2-3, with 10 bases lining up with TRBD1. Trimming took 6 bases from V and 2 from J; bases not matched to a gene: 8. CDR1 is MNHEY and CDR2 is SVGAGI in the germline V gene. The CDR3 is 16 amino acids. CDR3 in amino acids: CASRGDRGIATDTQYF. The CDR3 DNA sequence: TGTGCCAGCAGGGGGGACAGGGGTATCGCCACAGATACGCAGTATTTT.

The chain links TRBV7-2 to TRBJ2-1, with 12 bases aligning to TRBD2. There are 16 residues in the CDR3. J was trimmed by 8 bases and V by 7 bases; bases with no gene match: 12. The germline V gene has CDR1 SGHTA and CDR2 FQGNSA. The CDR3 region has the DNA TGTGCCAGCACCCAGAACGGACTAGCGGGACAGGATGAGCAGTTCTTC. Its translation is CASTQNGLAGQDEQFF.

The table lists this clonotype with a few counts. The chain joins TRBV3-1 to TRBJ2-1; D not resolved. The CDR3 is 15 amino acids. Germline CDR1 reads LGHDT; CDR2 reads YNNKEL (reference sequence). V was trimmed by 6 bases and J by 4 bases, leaving 16 bases between them. This CDR3 reads CASRSLGGGYNEQFF. CDR3 coding DNA: TGTGCCAGCAGATCCCTCGGCGGTGGGTACAATGAGCAGTTCTTC.

The chain links TRBV29-1 to TRBJ2-7, with TRBD2 matching over 7 bases. This CDR3 is built from 12 residues. Trimming removed 4 bases from V and 5 bases from J; junction bases left unmatched: 5. Germline CDR1 and CDR2: SQVTM and ANQGSEA. The CDR3 here is CSVASGLDEQYF. As DNA, the CDR3 is TGCAGCGTTGCCTCCGGACTAGACGAGCAGTACTTC.

With respect to this clonotype: A junction end diverges from the germline sequence, so it may reflect a read error. Here the CDR3 DNA reads TGTGCCAGCAGTTACTCGAGACACGGAATAAGCCATTTT. Protein sequence: CASSYSRHGISHF. This chain connects TRBV6-5 to TRBJ2-3; D remains ambiguous. This CDR3 has 13 residues. In germline, CDR1 is MNHEY, CDR2 SVGAGI.

This chain connects TRBV5-1 to TRBJ2-6; D is unclear. The CDR3 has 17 amino acids. CDR1 and CDR2 from the germline V gene are SGHRS and YFSETQ. The ends were cut back, 0 bases at V and 0 bases at J, with 10 bases in the middle. CDR3 sequence: CASSLVAGFSGANVLTF. The CDR3 coding sequence is TGCGCCAGCAGCTTGGTTGCAGGATTCTCTGGGGCCAACGTCCTGACTTTC. Together with reference TRBV5-1 and TRBJ2-6, the CDR3 gives the full variable domain: KAGVTQTPRYLIKTRGQQVTLSCSPISGHRSVSWYQQTPGQGLQFLFEYFSETQRNKGNFPGRFSGRQFSNSRSEMNVSTLELGDSALYLCASSLVAGFSGANVLTFGAGSRLTVL.

The V call is TRBV4-1, the J call TRBJ2-7; TRBD2 agrees at 9 bases. CDR1 and CDR2 (germline): MGHRA, YSYEKL. V trimming: 0 bases; J trimming: 0 bases; junction bases outside the gene matches: 6. The CDR3 sequence is 17 residues long. The CDR3, as DNA: TGCGCCAGCAGCCAAGACTGGAGCGGGGGGCACTCCTACGAGCAGTACTTC. Translation gives CASSQDWSGGHSYEQYF.

This clonotype has just a few counts. The V gene is TRBV12-3 or TRBV12-4, the J gene TRBJ2-2; 8 nucleotides line up with TRBD1. The CDR3 totals 15 residues. J lost 9 bases, V lost 2 bases, and 8 bases had no gene match. DNA of the CDR3: TGTGCCAGCAGTTTATGGACAGGGATGGGCCGGGAGCTGTTTTTT. This sequence encodes CASSLWTGMGRELFF.

This clonotype was observed a handful of times. The chain recombines TRBV20-1 with TRBJ1-1; D unclear. Deletions cut 3 bases from V and 4 bases from J, with 12 bases between. Per germline, CDR1 DFQATT and CDR2 SNEGSKA (reference sequence). CDR3 size: 13 residues. CDR3 region: CSARAPPGTEAFF. CDR3 coding DNA: TGCAGTGCTAGGGCACCCCCGGGCACTGAAGCTTTCTTT.

The rearrangement joins TRBV20-1 to TRBJ1-1, with D perhaps TRBD1 (5 bases). Germline loops: CDR1 DFQATT, CDR2 SNEGSKA (reference sequence). The CDR3 spans 15 residues. Trimming shortened V by 0 bases and J by 3 bases, and 14 bases separated the two germline ends. CDR3 coding DNA: TGCAGTGCTAGAGATCTCGAGGGGAGGGACACTGAAGCTTTCTTT. Encoded protein: CSARDLEGRDTEAFF.

The chain employs TRBV20-1 and TRBJ2-7; perhaps TRBD2 as D (5 bases). V lost 6 bases and J lost 1, with 10 bases in between. CDR1 and CDR2 from the germline V gene are DFQATT and SNEGSKA (reference sequence). CDR3 size: 12 residues. CDR3 sequence (DNA): TGCAGTGCAGGCGGAGGTTCCTACGAGCAGTACTTC. Translating gives CSAGGGSYEQYF.

This clonotype has more than one count but fewer than ten. The rearrangement links TRBV30 to TRBJ1-2; 7 bases agree with TRBD1. CDR1 GTSNPN and CDR2 SVGIG come from the germline V gene (reference sequence). Losses at the gene ends were 4 bases for V and 2 bases for J; bases not matched to a gene: 4. The CDR3 spans 13 residues. CDR3 region: CAWTLTGNYGYTF. CDR3 nucleotide sequence: TGTGCCTGGACACTGACAGGGAACTATGGCTACACCTTC.

This clonotype was detected a few times. The chain employs TRBV5-1 and TRBJ2-7; D is perhaps TRBD2 (6 bases). The CDR3 length is 15 residues. V dropped 4 bases and J dropped 1 base, with 15 bases sitting between them. Germline CDR1 and CDR2: SGHRS and YFSETQ. CDR3 DNA: TGCGCCAGCAGCCCCCAAGGGAGGCCTTCCTACGAGCAGTACTTC. This sequence encodes CASSPQGRPSYEQYF. Based on the CDR3 plus reference TRBV5-1 and TRBJ2-7, the full variable domain is KAGVTQTPRYLIKTRGQQVTLSCSPISGHRSVSWYQQTPGQGLQFLFEYFSETQRNKGNFPGRFSGRQFSNSRSEMNVSTLELGDSALYLCASSPQGRPSYEQYFGPGTRLTVT.

The chain employs TRBV4-2 and TRBJ2-2; 8 bases line up with TRBD2. Germline CDR1 is LGHNA and CDR2 is YNFKEQ. V shed 3 bases, J shed 5 bases, and the junction held 8 bases outside the gene matches. The CDR3 extends over 16 amino acids. The CDR3 DNA reads as TGTGCCAGCAGCCATGACTTAGCGGGAAGTACCGGGGAGCTGTTTTTT. Translated: CASSHDLAGSTGELFF.

V is TRBV9 and J is TRBJ1-2, with D uncertain. Germline CDR1 reads SGDLS; CDR2 reads YYNGEE. Deletions cut 0 bases from V and 3 bases from J, with 9 bases between. The CDR3 loop spans 14 amino acids. CDR3 coding DNA: TGTGCCAGCAGCGTAGGAACGAGTGACTATGGCTACACCTTC. Translation: CASSVGTSDYGYTF.

Only a few counts were recorded for this clonotype. The chain couples TRBV29-1 to TRBJ1-1; D unresolved. Germline V gives CDR1 SQVTM, CDR2 ANQGSEA. The CDR3 sequence is 12 residues long. The germline V and J ends were trimmed by 6 bases and 5 bases, with 13 bases remaining between them. CDR3 loop: CSVPLVGTEAFF. The CDR3 bases are TGCAGCGTCCCCCTTGTGGGGACTGAAGCTTTCTTT.

This clonotype turned up a few times. This chain joins TRBV2 and TRBJ2-3; 10 bases are shared with TRBD2. Looked up from germline, CDR1 is SNHLY and CDR2 is FYNNEI. The CDR3 covers 17 residues. Losses at the gene ends were 4 bases for V and 4 bases for J; bases not matched to a gene: 11. Here the CDR3 DNA reads TGTGCCAGCAGTGTGGAGGCTAGCGGGAGTAGGTCAGATACGCAGTATTTT. This encodes CASSVEASGSRSDTQYF.

The V gene is TRBV3-1, the J gene TRBJ2-4; 13 positions agree with TRBD2. V was clipped by 4 bases and J by 11 bases; unmatched bases: 2. The CDR3 runs 13 residues. Germline V lookup: CDR1 LGHDT, CDR2 YNNKEL (reference sequence). CDR3 sequence reads: CASSPGTSGVQYF. The CDR3 DNA follows: TGTGCCAGCAGCCCTGGGACTAGCGGGGTTCAGTACTTC.

This clonotype appeared a few times. The V gene is TRBV7-2, the J gene TRBJ2-3, with TRBD2 identical over 7 bases. Per the germline V gene, CDR1 is SGHTA and CDR2 is FQGNSA. This CDR3 spans 14 amino acids. The CDR3 sequence is CASEPVGGQDTQYF. CDR3 DNA sequence: TGTGCTTCCGAACCGGTGGGAGGGCAAGATACGCAGTATTTT. Supplemented by reference TRBV7-2 and TRBJ2-3, the full variable domain reads GAGVSQSPSNKVTEKGKDVELRCDPISGHTALYWYRQSLGQGLEFLIYFQGNSAPDKSGLPSDRFSAERTGGSVSTLTIQRTQQEDSAVYLCASEPVGGQDTQYFGPGTRLTVL.

V usage is TRBV2 and J usage is TRBJ2-5; 8 positions match TRBD2. Germline-derived CDR1 and CDR2 are SNHLY and FYNNEI. The V gene end was trimmed by 3 bases and the J gene end by 5 bases; junction bases not matched to a gene: 8. The CDR3 has 15 residues. CDR3 in DNA: TGTGCCAGCAGTGATGGAGCGGGGGAGTGGGAGACCCAGTACTTC. Its translation: CASSDGAGEWETQYF.

This clonotype has more than one count but fewer than ten. J is TRBJ2-7 and V is TRBV12-3 or TRBV12-4, with a weak D call TRBD2 (6 bases). The CDR3 sequence is 14 residues long. V shed 4 bases and J shed 2 bases, with 12 bases lying between them. The chain's CDR3 is CASSSYSGTYEQYF. The CDR3 DNA reads as TGTGCCAGCAGTTCGTATAGCGGAACCTACGAGCAGTACTTC.

This clonotype was found a few times. J is TRBJ1-2 and V is TRBV5-1; D gene unclear. The CDR3 is 13 amino acids. The germline gives CDR1 SGHRS, CDR2 YFSETQ. V shed 4 bases and J shed 6 bases, with 13 bases lying between them. CDR3 region: CASSQELVDGYTF. The CDR3 region has the DNA TGCGCCAGCAGCCAAGAGTTGGTGGATGGCTACACCTTC.